This T cell receptor (beta chain) was sequenced for a study of blood T cell repertoires in COVID-19. Study information: COVID-19 samples, acute and convalescent, were from the United States, Italy and Spain. From T cells, B-cell-depleted T cells, or PBMCs came the material, which was cDNA or gDNA.

Germline V gene lookup returns CDR1 SGHNT and CDR2 YYREEE (reference sequence). The CDR3 loop spans 14 amino acids. Trimming took 2 bases from V and 3 from J, leaving 11 bases between them. Authors' data handling: By means of reference gene primer amplification, nucleated cell counts were estimated. Libraries were prepared by immunoSEQ multiplex PCR; TCRdb keeps only in-frame clonotypes and omits some of them. The DNA was the basis for D and trimming; V, J and clone size are from that table. The sample holds about 90,000 clones, more than 65% seen once. Sequenced: peripheral blood. The chain recombines TRBV5-4 with TRBJ1-2, with D maybe TRBD1 (6 bases). This receptor was taken from a man older than 75 with active or convalescent COVID-19. Here the CDR3 DNA reads TGTGCCAGCAGCTTACAGGGAATAGACTATGGCTACACCTTC. Amino acids: CASSLQGIDYGYTF.